This T cell receptor (beta chain) was recorded in a study of T cell responses to AZD1222 COVID-19 vaccine. Study results and caveats: Every sample of the repertoires postdated the peak T cell response. Among the donors, most were white British and more were female, and clonal diversity was possibly underestimated.

Using immunoSEQ multiplex PCR, the repertoire was profiled, and TCRdb retains in-frame clones only, with some absent. Here the sample spans around 100,000 clones, approximately 96% being singletons. This clone occurred once. As yet, its antigen is unknown. The receptor's source is an adult in good health. Specimen: peripheral blood, collected on day 0 of AZD1222 vaccination.

The CDR3 DNA is TGTGCCAGCACTGCTCCCCGGGAGGCTTACAATGAGCAGTTCTTC. This sequence encodes CASTAPREAYNEQFF. The chain links TRBV2 to TRBJ2-1, with TRBD2 matching 7 bases. This CDR3 has 15 residues. V shed 7 bases and J 4 bases; nucleotides not matched to a gene: 10. Germline V CDR1 and CDR2: SNHLY, FYNNEI. The full variable domain, completed using reference TRBV2 and TRBJ2-1, is EPEVTQTPSHQVTQMGQEVILRCVPISNHLYFYWYRQILGQKVEFLVSFYNNEISEKSEIFDDQFSVERPDGSNFTLKIRSTKLEDSAMYFCASTAPREAYNEQFFGPGTRLTVL.